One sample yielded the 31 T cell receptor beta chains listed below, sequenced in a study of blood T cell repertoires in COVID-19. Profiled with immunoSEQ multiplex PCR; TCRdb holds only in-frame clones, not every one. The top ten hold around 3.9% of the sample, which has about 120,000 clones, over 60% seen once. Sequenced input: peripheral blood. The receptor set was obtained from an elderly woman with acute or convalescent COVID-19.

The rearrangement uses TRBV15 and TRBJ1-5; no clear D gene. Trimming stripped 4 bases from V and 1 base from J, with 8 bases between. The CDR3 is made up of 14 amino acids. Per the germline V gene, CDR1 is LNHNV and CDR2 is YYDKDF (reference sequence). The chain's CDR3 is CATSISISNQPQHF. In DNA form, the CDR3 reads TGTGCCACCAGCATCTCTATCAGCAATCAGCCCCAGCATTTT.

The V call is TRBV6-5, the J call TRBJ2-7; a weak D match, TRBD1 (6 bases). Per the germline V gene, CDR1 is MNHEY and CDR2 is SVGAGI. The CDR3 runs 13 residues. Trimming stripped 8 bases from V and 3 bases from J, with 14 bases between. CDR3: CASRYSRGYEQYF. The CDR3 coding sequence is TGTGCCAGCCGGTACAGCAGGGGCTACGAGCAGTACTTC.

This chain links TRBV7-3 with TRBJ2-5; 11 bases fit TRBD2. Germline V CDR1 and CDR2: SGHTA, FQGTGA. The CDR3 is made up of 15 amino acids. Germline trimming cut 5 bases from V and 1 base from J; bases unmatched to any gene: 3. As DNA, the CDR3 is TGTGCCAGCAGCCCCGGGACTAGCGGCCAAGAGACCCAGTACTTC. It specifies CASSPGTSGQETQYF.

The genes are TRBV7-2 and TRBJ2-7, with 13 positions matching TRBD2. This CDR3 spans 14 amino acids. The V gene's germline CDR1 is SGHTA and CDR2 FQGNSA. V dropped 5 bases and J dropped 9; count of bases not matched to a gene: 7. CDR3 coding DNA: TGTGCCAGCAGCCGTCTACTAGCGGGGGGGGTGCAGTACTTC. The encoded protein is CASSRLLAGGVQYF.

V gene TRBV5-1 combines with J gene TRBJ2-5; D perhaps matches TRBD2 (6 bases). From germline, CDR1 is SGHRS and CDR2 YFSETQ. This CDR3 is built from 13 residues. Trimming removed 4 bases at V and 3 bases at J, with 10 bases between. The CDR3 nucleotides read TGCGCCAGCAGCGCCGGGGGTGAAGAGACCCAGTACTTC. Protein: CASSAGGEETQYF.

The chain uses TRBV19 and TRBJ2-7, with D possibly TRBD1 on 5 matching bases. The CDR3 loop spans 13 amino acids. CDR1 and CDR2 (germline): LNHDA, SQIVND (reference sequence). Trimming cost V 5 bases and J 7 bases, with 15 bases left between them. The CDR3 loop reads CASSSGHSGEQYF. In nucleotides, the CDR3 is TGTGCCAGTAGTTCTGGACACTCAGGGGAGCAGTACTTC.

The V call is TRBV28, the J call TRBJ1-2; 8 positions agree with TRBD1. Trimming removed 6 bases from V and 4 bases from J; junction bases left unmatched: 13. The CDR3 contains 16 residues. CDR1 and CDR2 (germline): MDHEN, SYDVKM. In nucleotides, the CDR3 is TGTGCCAGCAGGCGGGACACAGGGGGGCTGGGCTATGGCTACACCTTC. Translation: CASRRDTGGLGYGYTF.

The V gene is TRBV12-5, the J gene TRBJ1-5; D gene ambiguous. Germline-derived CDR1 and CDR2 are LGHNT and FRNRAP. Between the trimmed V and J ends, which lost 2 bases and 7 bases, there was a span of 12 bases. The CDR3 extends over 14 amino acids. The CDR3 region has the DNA TGTGCTAGTGGTTTGTCGGCGGCGCAACAGCCCCAGCATTTT. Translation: CASGLSAAQQPQHF. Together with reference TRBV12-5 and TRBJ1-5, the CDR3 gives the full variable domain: DARVTQTPRHKVTEMGQEVTMRCQPILGHNTVFWYRQTMMQGLELLAYFRNRAPLDDSGMPKDRFSAEMPDATLATLKIQPSEPRDSAVYFCASGLSAAQQPQHFGDGTRLSIL.

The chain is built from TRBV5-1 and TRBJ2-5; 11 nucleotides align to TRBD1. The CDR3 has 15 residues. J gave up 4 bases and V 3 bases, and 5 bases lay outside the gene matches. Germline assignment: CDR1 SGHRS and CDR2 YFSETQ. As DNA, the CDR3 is TGCGCCAGCAGCTCTACCGGGACAGGGGGAGAGACCCAGTACTTC. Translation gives CASSSTGTGGETQYF.

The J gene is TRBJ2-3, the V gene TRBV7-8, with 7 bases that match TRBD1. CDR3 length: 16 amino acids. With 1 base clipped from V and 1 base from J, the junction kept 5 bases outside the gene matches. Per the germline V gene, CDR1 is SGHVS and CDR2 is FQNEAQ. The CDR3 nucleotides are TGTGCCAGCAGCTTAGGGCTAGGGGGCCGCACAGATACGCAGTATTTT. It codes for CASSLGLGGRTDTQYF.

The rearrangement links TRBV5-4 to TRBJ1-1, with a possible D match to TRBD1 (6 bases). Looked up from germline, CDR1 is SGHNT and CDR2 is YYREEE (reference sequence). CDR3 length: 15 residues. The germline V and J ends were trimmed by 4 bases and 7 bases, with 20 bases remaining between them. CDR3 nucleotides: TGTGCCAGCAGCGCCGGGAGGGGGGACGTTGGTGAAGCTTTCTTT. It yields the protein CASSAGRGDVGEAFF.

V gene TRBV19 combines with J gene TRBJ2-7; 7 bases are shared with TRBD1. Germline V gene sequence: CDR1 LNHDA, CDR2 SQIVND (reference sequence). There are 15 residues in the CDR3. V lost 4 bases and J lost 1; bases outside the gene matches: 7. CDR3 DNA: TGTGCCAGTAGTAAGTGGACAGGCGGGTCCTACGAGCAGTACTTC. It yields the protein CASSKWTGGSYEQYF.

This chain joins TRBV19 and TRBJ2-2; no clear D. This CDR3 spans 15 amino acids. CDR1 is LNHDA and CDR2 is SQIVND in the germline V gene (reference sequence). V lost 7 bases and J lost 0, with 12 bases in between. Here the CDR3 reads CASIDGSANTGELFF. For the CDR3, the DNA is TGTGCCAGTATCGATGGAAGCGCGAACACCGGGGAGCTGTTTTTT. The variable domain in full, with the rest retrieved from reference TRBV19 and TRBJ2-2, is DGGITQSPKYLFRKEGQNVTLSCEQNLNHDAMYWYRQDPGQGLRLIYYSQIVNDFQKGDIAEGYSVSREKKESFPLTVTSAQKNPTAFYLCASIDGSANTGELFFGEGSRLTVL.

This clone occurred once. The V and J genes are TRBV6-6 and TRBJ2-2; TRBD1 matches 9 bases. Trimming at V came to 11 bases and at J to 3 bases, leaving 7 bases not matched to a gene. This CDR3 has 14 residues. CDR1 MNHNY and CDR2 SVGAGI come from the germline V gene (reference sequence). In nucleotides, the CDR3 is TGTGCCTGCGGGACAGGGTTTGACACCGGGGAGCTGTTTTTT. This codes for CACGTGFDTGELFF.

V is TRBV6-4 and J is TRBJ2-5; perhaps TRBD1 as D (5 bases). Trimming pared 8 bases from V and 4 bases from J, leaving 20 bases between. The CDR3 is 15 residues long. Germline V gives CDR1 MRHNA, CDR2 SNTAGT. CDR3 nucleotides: TGTGCCAGCGGCACAGGACGGTTAATAGGAGAGACCCAGTACTTC. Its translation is CASGTGRLIGETQYF.

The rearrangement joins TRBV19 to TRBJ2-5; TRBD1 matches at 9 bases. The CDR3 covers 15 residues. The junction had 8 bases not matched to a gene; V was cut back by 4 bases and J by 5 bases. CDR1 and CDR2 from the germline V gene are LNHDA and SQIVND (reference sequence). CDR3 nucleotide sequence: TGTGCCAGTAGTACCCCACGGACAGGGGTGGAGACCCAGTACTTC. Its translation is CASSTPRTGVETQYF.

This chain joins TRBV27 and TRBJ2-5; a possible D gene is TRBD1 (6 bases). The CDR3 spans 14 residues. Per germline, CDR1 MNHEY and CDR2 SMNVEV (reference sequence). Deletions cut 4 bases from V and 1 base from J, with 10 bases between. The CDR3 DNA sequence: TGTGCCAGCAGTTCTGGACAGTTCCAAGAGACCCAGTACTTC. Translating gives CASSSGQFQETQYF.

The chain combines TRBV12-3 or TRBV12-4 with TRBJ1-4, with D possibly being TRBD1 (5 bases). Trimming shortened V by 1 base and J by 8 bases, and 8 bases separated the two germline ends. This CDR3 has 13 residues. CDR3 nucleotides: TGTGCCAGCAGTTTAGGGACATACGAAAAACTGTTTTTT. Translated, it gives CASSLGTYEKLFF.

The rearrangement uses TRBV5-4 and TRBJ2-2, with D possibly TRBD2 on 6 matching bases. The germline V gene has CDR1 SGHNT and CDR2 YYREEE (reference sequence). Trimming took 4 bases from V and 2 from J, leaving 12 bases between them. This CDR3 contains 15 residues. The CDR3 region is CASSEASANTGELFF. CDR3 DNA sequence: TGTGCCAGCAGCGAGGCTAGCGCAAACACCGGGGAGCTGTTTTTT.

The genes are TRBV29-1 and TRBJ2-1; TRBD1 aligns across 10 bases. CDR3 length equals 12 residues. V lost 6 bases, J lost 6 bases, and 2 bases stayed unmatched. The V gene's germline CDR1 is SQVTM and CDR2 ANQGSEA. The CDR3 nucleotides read TGCAGCGTAAGGACAGGGGGCAATGAGCAGTTCTTC. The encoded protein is CSVRTGGNEQFF.

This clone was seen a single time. The CDR3 nucleotides are TGCGCCAGCAGCCAAGGAGGCAATCAGCCCCAGCATTTT. Its protein product is CASSQGGNQPQHF. The genes are TRBV4-3 and TRBJ1-5, with D unclear. Germline loops: CDR1 LGHNA, CDR2 YSLEER. The CDR3 sequence is 13 residues long. V gave up 1 base and J gave up 2 bases, with 3 bases separating them.

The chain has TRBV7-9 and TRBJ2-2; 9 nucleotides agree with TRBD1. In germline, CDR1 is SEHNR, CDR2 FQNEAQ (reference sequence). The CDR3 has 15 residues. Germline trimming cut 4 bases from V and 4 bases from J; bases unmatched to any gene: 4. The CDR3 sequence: CASSSDRGPTGELFF. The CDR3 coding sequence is TGTGCCAGCAGCTCGGACAGGGGCCCCACCGGGGAGCTGTTTTTT.

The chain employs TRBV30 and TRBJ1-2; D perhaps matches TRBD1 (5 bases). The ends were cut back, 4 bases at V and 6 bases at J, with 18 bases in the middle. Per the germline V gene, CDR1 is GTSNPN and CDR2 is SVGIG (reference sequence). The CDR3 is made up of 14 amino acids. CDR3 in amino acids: CAWNLNSGGDGYTF. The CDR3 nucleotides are TGTGCCTGGAACCTGAATTCGGGGGGGGATGGCTACACCTTC.

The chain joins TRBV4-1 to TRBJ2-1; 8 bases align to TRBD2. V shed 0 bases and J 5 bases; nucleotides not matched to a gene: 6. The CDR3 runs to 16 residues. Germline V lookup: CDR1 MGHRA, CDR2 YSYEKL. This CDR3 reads CASSQERLATNNEQFF. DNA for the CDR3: TGCGCCAGCAGCCAAGAGCGACTAGCGACCAACAATGAGCAGTTCTTC.

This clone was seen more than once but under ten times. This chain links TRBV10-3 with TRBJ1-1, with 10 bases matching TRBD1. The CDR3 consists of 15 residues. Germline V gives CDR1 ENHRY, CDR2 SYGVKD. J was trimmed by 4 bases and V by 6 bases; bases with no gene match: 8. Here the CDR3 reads CAISGGTGVVTEAFF. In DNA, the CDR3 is TGTGCCATCAGCGGGGGGACAGGGGTGGTCACTGAAGCTTTCTTT.

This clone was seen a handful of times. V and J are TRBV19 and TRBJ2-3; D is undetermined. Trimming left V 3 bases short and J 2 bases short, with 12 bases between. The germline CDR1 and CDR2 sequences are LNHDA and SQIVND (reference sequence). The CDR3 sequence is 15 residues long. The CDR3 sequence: CASSMTGPPTDTQYF. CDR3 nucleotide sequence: TGTGCCAGTAGTATGACGGGTCCACCCACAGATACGCAGTATTTT.

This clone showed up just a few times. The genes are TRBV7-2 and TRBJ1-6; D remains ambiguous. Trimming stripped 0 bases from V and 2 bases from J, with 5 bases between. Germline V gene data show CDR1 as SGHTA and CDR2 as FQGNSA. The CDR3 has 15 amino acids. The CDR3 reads CASSLAAAYNSPLHF. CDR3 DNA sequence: TGTGCCAGCAGCTTAGCGGCAGCCTATAATTCACCCCTCCACTTT.

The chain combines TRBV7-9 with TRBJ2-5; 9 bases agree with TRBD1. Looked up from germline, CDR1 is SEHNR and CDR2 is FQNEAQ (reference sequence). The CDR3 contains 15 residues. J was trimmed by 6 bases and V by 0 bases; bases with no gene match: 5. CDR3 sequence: CASSLALGQGQTQYF. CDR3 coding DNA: TGTGCCAGCAGCTTAGCCCTGGGACAGGGCCAGACCCAGTACTTC.

The CDR3 protein is CASSLDPSFIRPQHF. The CDR3 DNA reads TGTGCCAGCAGCTTAGACCCCTCTTTTATCAGACCCCAGCATTTT. This sequence joins TRBV7-2 and TRBJ1-5; D remains unclear. Deletions cut 1 base from V and 10 bases from J, with 17 bases between. The CDR3 is 15 amino acids. The V gene's germline CDR1 is SGHTA and CDR2 FQGNSA. Full variable domain (remainder filled in from reference TRBV7-2 and TRBJ1-5): GAGVSQSPSNKVTEKGKDVELRCDPISGHTALYWYRQSLGQGLEFLIYFQGNSAPDKSGLPSDRFSAERTGGSVSTLTIQRTQQEDSAVYLCASSLDPSFIRPQHFGDGTRLSIL.

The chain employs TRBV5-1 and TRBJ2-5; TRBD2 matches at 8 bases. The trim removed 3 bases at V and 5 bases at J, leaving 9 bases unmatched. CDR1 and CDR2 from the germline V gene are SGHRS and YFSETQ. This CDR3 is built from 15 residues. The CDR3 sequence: CASSSTGAGGETQYF. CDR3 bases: TGCGCCAGCAGCTCGACCGGGGCGGGAGGCGAGACCCAGTACTTC.

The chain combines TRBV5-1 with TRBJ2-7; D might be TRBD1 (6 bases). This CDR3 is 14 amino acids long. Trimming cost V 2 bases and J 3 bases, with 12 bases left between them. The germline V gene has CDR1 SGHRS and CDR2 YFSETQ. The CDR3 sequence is CASSLKNRDYEQYF. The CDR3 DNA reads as TGCGCCAGCAGCTTAAAAAACAGGGACTACGAGCAGTACTTC. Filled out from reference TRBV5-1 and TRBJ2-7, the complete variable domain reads KAGVTQTPRYLIKTRGQQVTLSCSPISGHRSVSWYQQTPGQGLQFLFEYFSETQRNKGNFPGRFSGRQFSNSRSEMNVSTLELGDSALYLCASSLKNRDYEQYFGPGTRLTVT.